The next 18 T cell receptor beta chains were all read from a single sample in a study of early T cells in non-severe SARS-CoV-2 infection. Using its own MiXCR run on the 5' RACE reads, TCRdb lists one record per CDR3 protein. This sample carries more than 50,000 distinct CDR3 sequences, approximately 11% of them seen once, and the ten largest clones take approximately 9.6%. The sample was whole blood. These receptors all stem from an adult who was a healthcare worker with PCR-confirmed SARS-CoV-2 infection or an uninfected control (not recorded which).

The chain is built from TRBV3-1 and TRBJ1-3; 8 nucleotides line up with TRBD1. The junction had 8 bases not matched to a gene; V was cut back by 4 bases and J by 3 bases. Germline V gene data show CDR1 as LGHDT and CDR2 as YNNKEL (reference sequence). The CDR3 spans 16 residues. CDR3 amino acids: CASSRPQGEFGNTIYF. CDR3 sequence (DNA): TGTGCCAGCAGCCGCCCACAGGGGGAGTTTGGAAACACCATATATTTT. The full variable domain, rest sourced from reference TRBV3-1 and TRBJ1-3, is DTAVSQTPKYLVTQMGNDKSIKCEQNLGHDTMYWYKQDSKKFLKIMFSYNNKELIINETVPNRFSPKSPDKAHLNLHINSLELGDSAVYFCASSRPQGEFGNTIYFGEGSWLTVV.

This clonotype was detected ten times or more. V is TRBV7-9 and J is TRBJ2-2, with 7 bases fitting TRBD1. V was clipped by 6 bases and J by 0 bases; unmatched bases: 4. Germline CDR1 and CDR2: SEHNR and FQNEAQ (reference sequence). The CDR3 is 15 residues long. The CDR3 region is CASSNDRANTGELFF. The CDR3 nucleotides read TGTGCCAGCAGTAATGACAGGGCGAACACCGGGGAGCTGTTTTTT.

The chain recombines TRBV6-6 with TRBJ2-7; TRBD1 is a possible D gene (6 bases). This CDR3 is built from 14 residues. Looked up from germline, CDR1 is MNHNY and CDR2 is SVGAGI (reference sequence). Trimming stripped 2 bases from V and 0 bases from J, with 8 bases between. Written as DNA, the CDR3 is TGTGCCAGCAGTTACGAGGGGGTCTCCTACGAGCAGTACTTC. Protein: CASSYEGVSYEQYF.

J is TRBJ1-5 and V is TRBV11-2; 10 bases align to TRBD1. This CDR3 has 13 residues. Looked up from germline, CDR1 is SGHAT and CDR2 is FQNNGV. V was pared by 5 bases and J by 7 bases, with 2 bases of the junction left unmatched. DNA for the CDR3: TGTGCCAGCAGCCGGGACAGGGGACAGCCCCAGCATTTT. Translation gives CASSRDRGQPQHF.

This clonotype was observed at least ten times. This chain uses TRBV18 with TRBJ2-2; TRBD2 aligns across 7 bases. The CDR3 loop spans 15 amino acids. The germline CDR1 and CDR2 sequences are KGHSH and LQKENI. V was pared by 0 bases and J by 5 bases, with 3 bases of the junction left unmatched. The CDR3 DNA reads as TGTGCCAGCTCACCACCGGCGGGAGTGACCGGGGAGCTGTTTTTT. Residues: CASSPPAGVTGELFF. The full variable domain, completed using reference TRBV18 and TRBJ2-2, is NAGVMQNPRHLVRRRGQEARLRCSPMKGHSHVYWYRQLPEEGLKFMVYLQKENIIDESGMPKERFSAEFPKEGPSILRIQQVVRGDSAAYFCASSPPAGVTGELFFGEGSRLTVL.

This chain uses TRBV29-1 with TRBJ2-5; D call uncertain. Trimming took 0 bases from V and 4 from J, leaving 9 bases between them. There are 13 residues in the CDR3. From germline, CDR1 is SQVTM and CDR2 ANQGSEA. The CDR3, as DNA: TGCAGCGTTGAAGATGGGCCCGGAGAGACCCAGTACTTC. It yields the protein CSVEDGPGETQYF.

At least ten counts were recorded for this clonotype. The gene calls are TRBV13 and TRBJ1-5; D gene unclear. Germline loops: CDR1 PRHDT, CDR2 FYEKMQ (reference sequence). Trimming removed 0 bases at V and 4 bases at J, with 4 bases between. The length of the CDR3 is 13 residues. CDR3 protein: CASSLGQNQPQHF. CDR3 nucleotide sequence: TGTGCCAGCAGCTTAGGGCAGAATCAGCCCCAGCATTTT.

This clonotype has a handful of counts. The genes are TRBV7-9 and TRBJ2-7; D remains unclear. V was cut by 5 bases and J by 3 bases, with 14 bases left in between. Per germline, CDR1 SEHNR and CDR2 FQNEAQ (reference sequence). This CDR3 is 14 amino acids long. CDR3 loop: CASSPARSRYEQYF. CDR3 nucleotide sequence: TGTGCCAGCAGCCCGGCTAGATCCCGCTACGAGCAGTACTTC.

Note on this clonotype: Given a much more abundant clone one base away, this may be a read error. This chain links TRBV20-1 with TRBJ2-1; D might be TRBD1 or TRBD2, each matching 6 bases. Germline V gene sequence: CDR1 DFQATT, CDR2 SNEGSKA (reference sequence). The CDR3 spans 15 residues. V was pared by 1 base and J by 4 bases, with 14 bases between. Written as DNA, the CDR3 is TGCAGTGCTAGAGTTCCCCGGGGGCAATACAATGAGCAGTTCTTC. This codes for CSARVPRGQYNEQFF.

This clonotype has only a few counts. The chain is built from TRBV6-2 or TRBV6-3 and TRBJ2-1; perhaps TRBD1 as D (6 bases). Germline values: CDR1 MNHEY, CDR2 SVGEGT. V was shortened by 7 bases and J by 10 bases, with 11 bases between the two germline ends. The CDR3 runs to 11 residues. The CDR3 reads CASTWGTEQFF. The CDR3 nucleotides read TGTGCCAGCACCTGGGGGACAGAGCAGTTCTTC.

By sample fraction, this clonotype is medium-sized. V gene TRBV12-3 or TRBV12-4 combines with J gene TRBJ1-5; the match to TRBD1 covers 8 bases. CDR3 length: 17 amino acids. V trimming: 5 bases; J trimming: 0 bases; junction bases outside the gene matches: 9. The CDR3 bases are TGTGCCAGCAGTCCGGGGACAGGCGGTTTTAGCAATCAGCCCCAGCATTTT. It specifies CASSPGTGGFSNQPQHF.

The chain couples TRBV12-3 or TRBV12-4 to TRBJ1-4; D remains ambiguous. V lost 6 bases and J 3 bases, leaving 14 bases between the germline ends. There are 15 residues in the CDR3. CDR3 region: CASSPLDRANEKLFF. The CDR3 region has the DNA TGTGCCAGCAGCCCACTGGATAGGGCTAATGAAAAACTGTTTTTT.

This clonotype was recorded at least ten times. This chain links TRBV12-2 with TRBJ2-7; the table's D call TRBD1 went unverified against the DNA. TRBV12-2 is an annotated pseudogene. The CDR3 covers 19 residues. This CDR3 reads CASRPTLAGGAPITYEQYF. CDR3 nucleotides: TGTGCAAGTCGCCCCACGCTGGCAGGGGGAGCCCCAATAACCTACGAGCAGTACTTC.

This clonotype was detected ten times or more. The J gene is TRBJ2-3, the V gene TRBV2, with unresolved D. Germline assignment: CDR1 SNHLY and CDR2 FYNNEI. The CDR3 contains 12 residues. The V gene lost 6 bases and the J gene lost 2 bases, with 6 bases spanning the gap. The CDR3 DNA is TGTGCCAGCAGGTTGACCACAGATACGCAGTATTTT. This sequence encodes CASRLTTDTQYF.

This clonotype was detected ten times or more. The chain uses TRBV9 and TRBJ1-6, with 9 bases matching TRBD1. The CDR3 runs to 15 residues. CDR1 and CDR2 (germline): SGDLS, YYNGEE. Losses at the gene ends were 3 bases for V and 10 bases for J; bases not matched to a gene: 8. CDR3 sequence (DNA): TGTGCCAGCAGCGAATCAACAGGGGGCATATCACCCCTCCACTTT. It encodes CASSESTGGISPLHF. Together with reference TRBV9 and TRBJ1-6, the CDR3 gives the full variable domain: DSGVTQTPKHLITATGQRVTLRCSPRSGDLSVYWYQQSLDQGLQFLIQYYNGEERAKGNILERFSAQQFPDLHSELNLSSLELGDSALYFCASSESTGGISPLHFGNGTRLTVT.

The chain links TRBV20-1 to TRBJ2-3; a weak D match, TRBD1 (7 bases). The V and J ends lost 3 bases and 0 bases respectively, with 13 bases between them. This CDR3 is built from 15 residues. Germline V gives CDR1 DFQATT, CDR2 SNEGSKA (reference sequence). CDR3 residues: CSARGGTVSTDTQYF. The CDR3 DNA reads TGCAGTGCTAGGGGCGGGACAGTTAGCACAGATACGCAGTATTTT.

The chain joins TRBV12-3 or TRBV12-4 to TRBJ2-6; D is uncertain. The CDR3 loop spans 14 amino acids. With 5 bases removed from V and 1 base from J, the gap between germline ends came to 6 bases. Here the CDR3 DNA reads TGTGCCAGCAGTCCCACTTCTGGGGCCAACGTCCTGACTTTC. Protein product: CASSPTSGANVLTF.

This clonotype appeared a few times. The chain is built from TRBV24-1 and TRBJ1-2, with TRBD1 identical over 7 bases. This CDR3 comprises 14 residues. CDR1 and CDR2 (germline): KGHDR, SFDVKD. V shed 3 bases, J shed 4 bases, and the junction held 4 bases outside the gene matches. The CDR3 coding sequence is TGTGCCACCAGTGATGCGGACAGGTCCTATGGCTACACCTTC. Residues: CATSDADRSYGYTF.